This TCR beta chain originates from a study of identical twins. Findings of the study overall: Out-of-frame beta sequences exhibited a weaker degree of excess twin sharing.

Germline V gives CDR1 KGHSH, CDR2 LQKENI. The CDR3 contains 12 residues. The V end was cut by 3 bases, the J end by 7 bases, with 9 bases between. This clonotype was seen repeatedly, ten times or more. As yet, its antigen is unknown. Template switching supplied a universal primer site; unique molecular identifiers were carried on the cDNA. TCRdb ran MiXCR on the 5' RACE reads and lists one entry per CDR3 protein. The table has over 200,000 distinct CDR3 sequences, roughly 10% seen once. This clonotype was sampled from a middle-aged man in good health. The material sequenced was memory T cells sorted from blood. The V call is TRBV18, the J call TRBJ1-1, with D perhaps matching TRBD1 (5 bases). The CDR3 here is CASSPGTFEAFF. In nucleotides, the CDR3 is TGTGCCAGCTCACCGGGGACTTTTGAAGCTTTCTTT.